The sample holds many counts of the clone carrying this T cell receptor (beta chain). Its cognate antigen is unknown. Researchers took RNA transcripts and amplified the TCR beta CDR3 regions from them. Carried out on the TCR CDR3, a first-round RT-PCR used the HTBI primer set. A single record per CDR3 protein comes from TCRdb applying MiXCR to the multiplex PCR reads. The data show 96,000 or so distinct CDR3 sequences, with 51% seen just once and 25% to 30% held by the top ten. Diagnosis rested on symptoms, serum thyroxine and TRAb, thyroid ultrasound, and orbital computed tomography. The germline gives CDR1 SGHRS, CDR2 YFSETQ. Trimming stripped 4 bases from V and 0 bases from J, with 13 bases between. The CDR3 runs 16 residues. The sample is drawn from a study of T cells in Graves' hyperthyroidism and ophthalmopathy. Whole-study context: Peripheral blood collection took place at initial diagnosis, before any treatment. Findings and limits, study-wide: The model foresaw ophthalmopathy a median roughly 6 months prior to onset.

This sequence originates from a woman in her forties with Graves' hyperthyroidism. The chain is built from TRBV5-1 and TRBJ2-2; tentative D call: TRBD1 (5 bases). The sequenced material came from blood. CDR3 DNA: TGCGCCAGCAGCGCGCTCCTGACAGCGAACACCGGGGAGCTGTTTTTT. Translation gives CASSALLTANTGELFF.